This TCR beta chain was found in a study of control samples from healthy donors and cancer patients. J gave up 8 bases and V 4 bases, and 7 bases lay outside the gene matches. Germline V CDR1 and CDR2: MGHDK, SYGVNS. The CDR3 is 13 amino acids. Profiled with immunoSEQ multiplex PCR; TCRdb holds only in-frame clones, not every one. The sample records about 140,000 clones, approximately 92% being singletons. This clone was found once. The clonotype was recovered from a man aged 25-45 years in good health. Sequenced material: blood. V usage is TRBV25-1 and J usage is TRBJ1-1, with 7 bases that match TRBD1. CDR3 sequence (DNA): TGTGCCAGCAGTGCCCCTGGACAGGAAGAAGCTTTCTTT. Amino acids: CASSAPGQEEAFF.